This record concerns one T cell receptor beta chain sequence. MiXCR was run by TCRdb on the 5' RACE reads, yielding one entry per CDR3 protein. Of approximately 500,000 distinct CDR3 sequences in the sample, 20% to 30% are singletons; the top ten hold roughly an eighth. This entry is derived from a study of T-cell memory formation after mild COVID-19. The CDR3 is 13 residues long. V gave up 5 bases and J gave up 6 bases, with 13 bases separating them. Germline lookup yields CDR1 LNHDA and CDR2 SQIVND (reference sequence). The source of this sequence is an adult woman who had mild COVID-19 (a few samples of this study predate the infection). Cell type and time point are not known. The specimen was PBMCs or a T cell subset sorted from them (not recorded which). The chain is built from TRBV19 and TRBJ1-2; D is uncertain. Here the CDR3 DNA reads TGTGCCAGTAGTCCGAACAGAGGCGATGGCTACACCTTC. This sequence encodes CASSPNRGDGYTF.